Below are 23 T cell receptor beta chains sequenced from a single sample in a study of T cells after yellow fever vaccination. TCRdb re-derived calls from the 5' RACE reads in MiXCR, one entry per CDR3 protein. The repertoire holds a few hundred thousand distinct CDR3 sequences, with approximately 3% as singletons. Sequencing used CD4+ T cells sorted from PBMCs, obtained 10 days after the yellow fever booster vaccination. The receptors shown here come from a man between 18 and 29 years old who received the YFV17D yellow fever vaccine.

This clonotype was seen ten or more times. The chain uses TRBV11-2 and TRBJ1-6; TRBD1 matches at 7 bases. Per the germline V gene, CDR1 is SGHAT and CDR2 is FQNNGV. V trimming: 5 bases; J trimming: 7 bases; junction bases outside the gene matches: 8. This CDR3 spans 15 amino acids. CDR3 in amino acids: CASSTNRGGNSPLHF. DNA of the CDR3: TGTGCCAGCAGCACCAACAGGGGTGGAAATTCACCCCTCCACTTT. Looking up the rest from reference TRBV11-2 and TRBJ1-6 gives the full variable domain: EAGVAQSPRYKIIEKRQSVAFWCNPISGHATLYWYQQILGQGPKLLIQFQNNGVVDDSQLPKDRFSAERLKGVDSTLKIQPAKLEDSAVYLCASSTNRGGNSPLHFGNGTRLTVT.

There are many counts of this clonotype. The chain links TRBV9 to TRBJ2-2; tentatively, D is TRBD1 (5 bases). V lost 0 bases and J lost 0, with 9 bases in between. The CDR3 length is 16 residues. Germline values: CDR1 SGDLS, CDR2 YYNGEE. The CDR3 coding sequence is TGTGCCAGCAGCGTAGATTGGACACCGAACACCGGGGAGCTGTTTTTT. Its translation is CASSVDWTPNTGELFF. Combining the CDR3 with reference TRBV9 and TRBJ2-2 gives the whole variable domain DSGVTQTPKHLITATGQRVTLRCSPRSGDLSVYWYQQSLDQGLQFLIQYYNGEERAKGNILERFSAQQFPDLHSELNLSSLELGDSALYFCASSVDWTPNTGELFFGEGSRLTVL.

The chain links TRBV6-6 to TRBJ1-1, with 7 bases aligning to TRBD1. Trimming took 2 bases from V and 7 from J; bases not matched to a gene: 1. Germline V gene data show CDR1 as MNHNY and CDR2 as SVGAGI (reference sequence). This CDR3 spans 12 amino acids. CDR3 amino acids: CASSYRDSEAFF. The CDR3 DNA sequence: TGTGCCAGCAGTTACCGGGACAGTGAAGCTTTCTTT.

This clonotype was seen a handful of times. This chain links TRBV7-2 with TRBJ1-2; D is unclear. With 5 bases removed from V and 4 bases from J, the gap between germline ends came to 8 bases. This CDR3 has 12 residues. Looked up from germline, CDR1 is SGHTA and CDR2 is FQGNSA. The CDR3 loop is CASSLNTYGYTF. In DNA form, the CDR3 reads TGTGCCAGCAGCCTGAACACCTATGGCTACACCTTC.

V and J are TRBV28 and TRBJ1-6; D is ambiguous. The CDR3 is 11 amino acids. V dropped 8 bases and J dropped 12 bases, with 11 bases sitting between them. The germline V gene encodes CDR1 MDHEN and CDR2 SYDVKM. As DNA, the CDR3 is TGTGCCAGCCGCCAGCCGGGACCCCTCCACTTT. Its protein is CASRQPGPLHF.

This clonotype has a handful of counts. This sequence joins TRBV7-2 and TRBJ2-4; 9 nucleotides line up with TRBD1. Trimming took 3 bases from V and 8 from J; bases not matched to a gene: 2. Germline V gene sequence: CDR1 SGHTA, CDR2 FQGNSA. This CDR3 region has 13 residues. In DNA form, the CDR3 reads TGTGCCAGCAGCTTGGACAGGGGTCACATTCAGTACTTC. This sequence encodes CASSLDRGHIQYF.

The CDR3 DNA reads TGTGCCAGCAGCTTGTTCGGGAATCAGCCCCAGCATTTT. Its translation: CASSLFGNQPQHF. The chain has TRBV5-6 and TRBJ1-5; no firm D call. Per germline, CDR1 SGHDT and CDR2 YYEEEE. Trimming removed 1 base at V and 4 bases at J, with 6 bases between. The CDR3 is 13 residues long.

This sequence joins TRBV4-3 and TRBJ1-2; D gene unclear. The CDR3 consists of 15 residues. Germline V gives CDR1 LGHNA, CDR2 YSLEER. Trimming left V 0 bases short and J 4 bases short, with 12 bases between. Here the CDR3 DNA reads TGCGCCAGCAGCCAAGACGTTTTGGTCCTCTATGGCTACACCTTC. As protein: CASSQDVLVLYGYTF.

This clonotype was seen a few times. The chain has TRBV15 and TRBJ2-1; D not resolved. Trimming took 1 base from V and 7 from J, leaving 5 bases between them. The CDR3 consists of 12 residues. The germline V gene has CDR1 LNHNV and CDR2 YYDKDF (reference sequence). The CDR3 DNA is TGTGCCACCAGCAGAGGAGAGAATGAGCAGTTCTTC. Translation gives CATSRGENEQFF.

The CDR3 loop is CASSSSDPLSYGYTF. CDR3 nucleotide sequence: TGTGCCAGCTCGTCGTCGGACCCGCTCTCCTATGGCTACACCTTC. This chain links TRBV18 with TRBJ1-2; D gene ambiguous. V lost 6 bases and J 4 bases, leaving 18 bases between the germline ends. Germline CDR1 is KGHSH and CDR2 is LQKENI. The CDR3 runs 15 residues. Looking up the rest from reference TRBV18 and TRBJ1-2 gives the full variable domain: NAGVMQNPRHLVRRRGQEARLRCSPMKGHSHVYWYRQLPEEGLKFMVYLQKENIIDESGMPKERFSAEFPKEGPSILRIQQVVRGDSAAYFCASSSSDPLSYGYTFGSGTRLTVV.

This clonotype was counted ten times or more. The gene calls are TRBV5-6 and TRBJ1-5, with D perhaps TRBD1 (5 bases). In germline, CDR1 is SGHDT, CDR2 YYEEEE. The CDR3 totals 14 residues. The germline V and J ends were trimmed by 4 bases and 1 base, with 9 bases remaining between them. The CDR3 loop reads CASSTRQSNQPQHF. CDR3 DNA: TGTGCCAGCAGCACCAGACAGAGCAATCAGCCCCAGCATTTT.

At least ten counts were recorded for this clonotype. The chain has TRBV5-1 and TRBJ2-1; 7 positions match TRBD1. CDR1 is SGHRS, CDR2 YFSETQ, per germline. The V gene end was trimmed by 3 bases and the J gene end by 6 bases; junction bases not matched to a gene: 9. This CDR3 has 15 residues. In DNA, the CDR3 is TGCGCCAGCAGCTCCCGGGACAGCCAATTCAATGAGCAGTTCTTC. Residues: CASSSRDSQFNEQFF.

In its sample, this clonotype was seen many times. This CDR3 reads CASSLVGGAFF. In DNA, the CDR3 is TGTGCCAGCAGCTTAGTCGGGGGTGCTTTCTTT. V usage is TRBV7-2 and J usage is TRBJ1-1; TRBD1 is a possible D gene (5 bases). Germline V gene lookup returns CDR1 SGHTA and CDR2 FQGNSA. V was cut by 1 base and J by 11 bases, with 8 bases left in between. This CDR3 is 11 amino acids long.

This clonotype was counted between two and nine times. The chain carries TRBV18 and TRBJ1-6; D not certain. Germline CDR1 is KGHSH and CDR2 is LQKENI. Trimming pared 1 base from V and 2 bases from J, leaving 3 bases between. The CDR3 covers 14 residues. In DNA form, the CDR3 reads TGTGCCAGCTCACCACAGCCCTATAATTCACCCCTCCACTTT. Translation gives CASSPQPYNSPLHF.

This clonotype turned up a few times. This CDR3 is CASSEGRLTGELFF. The DNA for the CDR3 is TGTGCCAGCAGCGAGGGGCGGCTCACCGGGGAGCTGTTTTTT. The chain joins TRBV7-8 to TRBJ2-2, with D tentatively TRBD1 or TRBD2 (5 bases each). The V gene's germline CDR1 is SGHVS and CDR2 FQNEAQ. The ends were cut back, 5 bases at V and 4 bases at J, with 11 bases in the middle. CDR3 length equals 14 residues. Full variable domain (remainder filled in from reference TRBV7-8 and TRBJ2-2): GAGVSQSPRYKVAKRGQDVALRCDPISGHVSLFWYQQALGQGPEFLTYFQNEAQLDKSGLPSDRFFAERPEGSVSTLKIQRTQQEDSAVYLCASSEGRLTGELFFGEGSRLTVL.

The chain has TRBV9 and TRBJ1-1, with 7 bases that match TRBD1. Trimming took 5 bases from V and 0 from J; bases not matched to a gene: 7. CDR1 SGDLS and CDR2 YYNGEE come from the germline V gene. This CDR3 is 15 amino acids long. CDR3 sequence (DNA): TGTGCCAGCAGACGACAGGGCCGTATGAACACTGAAGCTTTCTTT. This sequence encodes CASRRQGRMNTEAFF.

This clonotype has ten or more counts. The CDR3 DNA reads TGTGCCAGCAGCGTCGGGACCGGGACTGAAGCTTTCTTT. It translates to CASSVGTGTEAFF. This chain joins TRBV9 and TRBJ1-1, with a weak D call TRBD1 (5 bases). V was cut by 2 bases and J by 5 bases, with 10 bases left in between. CDR1 and CDR2 from the germline V gene are SGDLS and YYNGEE. The CDR3 is 13 amino acids. Supplemented by reference TRBV9 and TRBJ1-1, the full variable domain reads DSGVTQTPKHLITATGQRVTLRCSPRSGDLSVYWYQQSLDQGLQFLIQYYNGEERAKGNILERFSAQQFPDLHSELNLSSLELGDSALYFCASSVGTGTEAFFGQGTRLTVV.

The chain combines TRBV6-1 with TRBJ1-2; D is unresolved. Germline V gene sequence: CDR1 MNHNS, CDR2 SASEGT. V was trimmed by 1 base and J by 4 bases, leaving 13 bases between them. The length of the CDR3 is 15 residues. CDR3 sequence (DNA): TGTGCCAGCAGTGAAGGGAACAGCTTTCTCTATGGCTACACCTTC. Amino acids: CASSEGNSFLYGYTF.

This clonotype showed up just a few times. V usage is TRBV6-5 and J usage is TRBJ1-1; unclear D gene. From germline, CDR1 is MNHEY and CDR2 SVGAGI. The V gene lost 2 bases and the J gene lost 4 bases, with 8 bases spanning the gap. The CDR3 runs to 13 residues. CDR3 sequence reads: CASSYPASTEAFF. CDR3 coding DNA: TGTGCCAGCAGTTACCCCGCCAGCACTGAAGCTTTCTTT.

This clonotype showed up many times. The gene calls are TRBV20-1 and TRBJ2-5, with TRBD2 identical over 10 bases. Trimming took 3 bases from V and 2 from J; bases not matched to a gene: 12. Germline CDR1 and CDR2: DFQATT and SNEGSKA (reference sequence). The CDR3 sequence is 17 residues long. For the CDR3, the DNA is TGCAGTGCTAGTATCCTAGCGGGGGAAGGTTGGCAAGAGACCCAGTACTTC. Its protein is CSASILAGEGWQETQYF.

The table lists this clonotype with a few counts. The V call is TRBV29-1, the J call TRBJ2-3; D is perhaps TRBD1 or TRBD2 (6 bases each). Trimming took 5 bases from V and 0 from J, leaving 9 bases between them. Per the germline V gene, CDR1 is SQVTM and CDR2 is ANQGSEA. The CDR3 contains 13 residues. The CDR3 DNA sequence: TGCAGCGTTAGGGGGGACAGCACAGATACGCAGTATTTT. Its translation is CSVRGDSTDTQYF.

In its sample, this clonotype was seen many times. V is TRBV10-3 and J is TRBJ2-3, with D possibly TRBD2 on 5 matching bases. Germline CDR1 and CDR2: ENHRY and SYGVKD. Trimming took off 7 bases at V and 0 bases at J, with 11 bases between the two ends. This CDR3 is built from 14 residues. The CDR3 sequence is CAITSGSSTDTQYF. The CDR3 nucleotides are TGTGCCATCACCAGCGGATCTAGCACAGATACGCAGTATTTT.

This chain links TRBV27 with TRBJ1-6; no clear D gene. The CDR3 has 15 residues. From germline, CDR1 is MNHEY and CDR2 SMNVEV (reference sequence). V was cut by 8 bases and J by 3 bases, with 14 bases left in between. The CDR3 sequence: CASGLLGVYNSPLHF. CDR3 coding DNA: TGTGCCAGCGGCCTACTGGGAGTCTATAATTCACCCCTCCACTTT.